The clone carrying this TCR beta chain was seen many times. Its antigen is not identified. One entry per CDR3 protein, called by TCRdb with MiXCR from the multiplex PCR reads. There are 17,000 or so distinct CDR3 sequences in the sample; 43% occur only once, and approximately 21% lies in the top ten. Trimming took off 0 bases at V and 6 bases at J, with 14 bases between the two ends. This CDR3 has 16 amino acids. CDR1 and CDR2 (germline): MGHRA, YSYEKL. These data belong to a study of breast tumors, draining lymph nodes, adjacent tissues. The study, taken as a whole, reports: Tumor and nontumor repertoires were significantly more similar in luminal-like than in basal-like breast cancer. Tumor TCR diversity was below lymph nodes but above nontumor tissue.

The gene calls are TRBV4-1 and TRBJ1-4; unclear D gene. Sample: breast tumor tissue. This sequence originates from a female donor with breast cancer. Some clones in this sample may be carry-over from other donors' samples. The DNA of the CDR3 is TGCGCCAGCAGCCAAGATATGAAGACCTGGGATGAAAAACTGTTTTTT. It yields the protein CASSQDMKTWDEKLFF.